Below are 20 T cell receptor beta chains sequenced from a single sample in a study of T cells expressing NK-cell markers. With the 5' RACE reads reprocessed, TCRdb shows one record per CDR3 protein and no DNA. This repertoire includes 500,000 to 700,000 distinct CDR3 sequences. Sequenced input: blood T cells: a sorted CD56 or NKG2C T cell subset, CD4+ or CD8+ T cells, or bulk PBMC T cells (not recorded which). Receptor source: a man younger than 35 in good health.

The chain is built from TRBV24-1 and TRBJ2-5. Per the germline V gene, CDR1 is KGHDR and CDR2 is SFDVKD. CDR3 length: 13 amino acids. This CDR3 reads CATSDLVGETQYF.

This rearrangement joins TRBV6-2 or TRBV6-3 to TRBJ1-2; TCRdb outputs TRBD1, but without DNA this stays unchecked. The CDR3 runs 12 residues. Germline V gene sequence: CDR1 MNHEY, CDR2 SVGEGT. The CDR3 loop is CASRTGAAGYTF.

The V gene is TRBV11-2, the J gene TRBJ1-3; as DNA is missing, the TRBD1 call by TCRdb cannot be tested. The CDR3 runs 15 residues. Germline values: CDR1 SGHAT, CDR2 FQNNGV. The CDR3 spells CASSYGLPSGNTIYF.

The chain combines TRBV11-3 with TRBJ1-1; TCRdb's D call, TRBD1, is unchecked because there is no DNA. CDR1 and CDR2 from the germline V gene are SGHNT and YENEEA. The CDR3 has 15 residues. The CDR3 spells CASSLSTGWNTEAFF. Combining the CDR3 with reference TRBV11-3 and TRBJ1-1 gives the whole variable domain EAGVVQSPRYKIIEKKQPVAFWCNPISGHNTLYWYLQNLGQGPELLIRYENEEAVDDSQLPKDRFSAERLKGVDSTLKIQPAELGDSAVYLCASSLSTGWNTEAFFGQGTRLTVV.

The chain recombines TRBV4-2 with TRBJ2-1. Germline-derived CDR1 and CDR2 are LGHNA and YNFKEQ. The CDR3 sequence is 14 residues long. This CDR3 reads CASSLPDLLNEQFF.

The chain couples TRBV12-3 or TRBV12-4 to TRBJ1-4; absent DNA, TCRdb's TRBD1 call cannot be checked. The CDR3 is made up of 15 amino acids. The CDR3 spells CASSPGSGYNEKLFF.

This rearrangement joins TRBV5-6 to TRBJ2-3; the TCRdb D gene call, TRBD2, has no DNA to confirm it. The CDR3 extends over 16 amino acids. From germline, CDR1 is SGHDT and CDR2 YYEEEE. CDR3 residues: CASSPWTGTSGVRQYF.

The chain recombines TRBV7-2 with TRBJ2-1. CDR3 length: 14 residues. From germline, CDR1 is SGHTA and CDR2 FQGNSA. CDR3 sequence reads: CASSLGLAIVEQFF. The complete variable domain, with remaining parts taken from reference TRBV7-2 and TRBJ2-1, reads GAGVSQSPSNKVTEKGKDVELRCDPISGHTALYWYRQSLGQGLEFLIYFQGNSAPDKSGLPSDRFSAERTGGSVSTLTIQRTQQEDSAVYLCASSLGLAIVEQFFGPGTRLTVL.

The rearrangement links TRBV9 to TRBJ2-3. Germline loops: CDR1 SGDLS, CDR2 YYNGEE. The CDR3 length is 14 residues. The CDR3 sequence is CASSVEQNQATQYF.

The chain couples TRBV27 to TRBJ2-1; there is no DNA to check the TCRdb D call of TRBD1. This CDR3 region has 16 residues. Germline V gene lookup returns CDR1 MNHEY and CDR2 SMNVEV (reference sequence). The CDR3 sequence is CASSTPRDRVGDEQFF.

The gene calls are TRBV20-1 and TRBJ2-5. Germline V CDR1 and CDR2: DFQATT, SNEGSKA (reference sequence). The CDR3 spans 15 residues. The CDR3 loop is CSARDISSGQETQYF.

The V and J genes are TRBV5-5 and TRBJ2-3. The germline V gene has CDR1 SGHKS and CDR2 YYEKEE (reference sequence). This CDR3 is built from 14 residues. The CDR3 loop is CASSLAFMTDTQYF.

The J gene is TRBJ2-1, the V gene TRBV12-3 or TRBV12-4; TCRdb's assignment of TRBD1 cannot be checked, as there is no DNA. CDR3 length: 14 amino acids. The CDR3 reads CASREGGNEVEQFF.

The CDR3 region is CAIGGRGTKVGEQFF. The chain links TRBV10-3 to TRBJ2-1; the TCRdb D gene call, TRBD1, has no DNA to confirm it. CDR1 and CDR2 from the germline V gene are ENHRY and SYGVKD. This CDR3 is 15 amino acids long.

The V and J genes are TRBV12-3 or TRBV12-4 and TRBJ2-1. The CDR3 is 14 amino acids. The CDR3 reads CASKLKWDYNEQFF.

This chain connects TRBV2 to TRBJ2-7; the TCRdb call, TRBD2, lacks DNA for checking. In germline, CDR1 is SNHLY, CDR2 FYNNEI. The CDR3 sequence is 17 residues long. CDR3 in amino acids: CASSEARTSGRYYEQYF.

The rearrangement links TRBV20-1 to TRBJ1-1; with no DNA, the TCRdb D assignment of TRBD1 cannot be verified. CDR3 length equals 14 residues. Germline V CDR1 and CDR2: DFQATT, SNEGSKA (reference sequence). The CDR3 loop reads CSARGQGQRAEAFF.

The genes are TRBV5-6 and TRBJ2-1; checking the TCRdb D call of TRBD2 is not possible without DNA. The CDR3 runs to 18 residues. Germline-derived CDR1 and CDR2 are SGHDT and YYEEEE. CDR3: CASKSRTSGRAAYNEQFF.

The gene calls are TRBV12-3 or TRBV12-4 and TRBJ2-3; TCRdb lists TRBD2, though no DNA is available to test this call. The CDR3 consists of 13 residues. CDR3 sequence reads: CASDQGGEDTQYF.

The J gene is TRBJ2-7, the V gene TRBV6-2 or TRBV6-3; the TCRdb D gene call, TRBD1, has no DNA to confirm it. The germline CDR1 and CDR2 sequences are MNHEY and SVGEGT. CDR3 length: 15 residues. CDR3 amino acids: CASSTFTGQGSEQYF.